Presented here are 16 T cell receptor beta chains from one specimen sequenced in a study of blood T cell repertoires in COVID-19. Assay: immunoSEQ multiplex PCR; the TCRdb copy retains only in-frame clones and omits some. The sample shows a few hundred thousand clones, 85% of them seen only once. The material sequenced was peripheral blood. Source of these receptors: a woman between 18 and 30 years old with acute or convalescent COVID-19.

The chain links TRBV10-1 to TRBJ2-1; 9 bases agree with TRBD1. Germline-derived CDR1 and CDR2 are WNHNN and SYGVQD (reference sequence). V was pared by 3 bases and J by 2 bases, with 2 bases of the junction left unmatched. The CDR3 consists of 15 residues. This chain's CDR3 is CASSDGTGPYNEQFF. As DNA, the CDR3 is TGCGCCAGCAGTGACGGGACAGGGCCCTACAATGAGCAGTTCTTC.

This rearrangement joins TRBV5-4 to TRBJ1-1; a weak D match, TRBD1 (5 bases). Trimming cost V 4 bases and J 4 bases, with 14 bases left between them. The CDR3 consists of 14 residues. CDR1 and CDR2 from the germline V gene are SGHNT and YYREEE (reference sequence). For the CDR3, the DNA is TGTGCCAGCAGCGGAGGGGTGAGGGCCACTGAAGCTTTCTTT. This translates into CASSGGVRATEAFF.

The V call is TRBV11-2, the J call TRBJ1-1; D is undetermined. This CDR3 has 13 residues. Germline assignment: CDR1 SGHAT and CDR2 FQNNGV. The V end lost 3 bases, the J end lost 0 bases, and 5 bases lay between the germline ends. CDR3: CASSFIVNTEAFF. The CDR3, as DNA: TGTGCCAGCAGCTTTATCGTGAACACTGAAGCTTTCTTT.

V is TRBV11-3 and J is TRBJ2-5; 13 nucleotides agree with TRBD2. V shed 4 bases, J shed 3 bases, and the junction held 5 bases outside the gene matches. The germline CDR1 and CDR2 sequences are SGHNT and YENEEA. CDR3 length equals 16 residues. The CDR3 DNA reads TGTGCCAGCAGCTCCTCCGGGACTAGCGGGAAAGAGACCCAGTACTTC. Translation gives CASSSSGTSGKETQYF.

This clone was observed once. The chain is built from TRBV7-3 and TRBJ1-6, with D unclear. CDR1 SGHTA and CDR2 FQGTGA come from the germline V gene. The V and J ends lost 5 bases and 0 bases respectively, with 14 bases between them. This CDR3 region has 17 residues. The DNA of the CDR3 is TGTGCCAGCAGCCCAGGACGGGGTAACTCCTATAATTCACCCCTCCACTTT. Translating it yields CASSPGRGNSYNSPLHF.

This chain uses TRBV19 with TRBJ2-7, with a possible D match to TRBD1 (6 bases). This CDR3 has 15 residues. V was shortened by 2 bases and J by 1 base, with 12 bases between the two germline ends. The V gene's germline CDR1 is LNHDA and CDR2 SQIVND (reference sequence). Here the CDR3 DNA reads TGTGCCAGTAGTATACCAGGGGATCTGTCCTACGAGCAGTACTTC. Its protein product is CASSIPGDLSYEQYF. The full variable domain, with the rest looked up from reference TRBV19 and TRBJ2-7, is DGGITQSPKYLFRKEGQNVTLSCEQNLNHDAMYWYRQDPGQGLRLIYYSQIVNDFQKGDIAEGYSVSREKKESFPLTVTSAQKNPTAFYLCASSIPGDLSYEQYFGPGTRLTVT.

This chain uses TRBV13 with TRBJ2-4; 10 bases align to TRBD2. The CDR3 is made up of 16 amino acids. Germline values: CDR1 PRHDT, CDR2 FYEKMQ (reference sequence). Losses at the gene ends were 2 bases for V and 6 bases for J; bases not matched to a gene: 7. The CDR3 nucleotides read TGTGCCAGCAGCTTATTAAGCGGGAGGGTAGGAAACATTCAGTACTTC. Its protein product is CASSLLSGRVGNIQYF. Drawing the rest from reference TRBV13 and TRBJ2-4, the complete variable domain is AAGVIQSPRHLIKEKRETATLKCYPIPRHDTVYWYQQGPGQDPQFLISFYEKMQSDKGSIPDRFSAQQFSDYHSELNMSSLELGDSALYFCASSLLSGRVGNIQYFGAGTRLSVL.

CDR3 nucleotides: TGTGCCAGCGCCTCGGGGGGAGACAATGAGCAGTTCTTC. Protein sequence: CASASGGDNEQFF. The rearrangement links TRBV11-2 to TRBJ2-1; the match to TRBD2 covers 7 bases. Trimming cost V 8 bases and J 5 bases; bases outside gene matches: 6. Germline CDR1 and CDR2: SGHAT and FQNNGV. CDR3 size: 13 residues.

J is TRBJ2-7 and V is TRBV7-2, with D unresolved. The V gene's germline CDR1 is SGHTA and CDR2 FQGNSA. The CDR3 sequence is 13 residues long. The V end lost 5 bases, the J end lost 10 bases, and 18 bases lay between the germline ends. The CDR3 protein is CASSPALRGEQYF. The CDR3 nucleotides are TGTGCCAGCAGCCCCGCTCTGCGCGGCGAACAGTACTTC.

This rearrangement joins TRBV28 to TRBJ2-1, with D possibly matching TRBD2 (5 bases). V lost 2 bases, J lost 4 bases, and 9 bases lay in between. Germline CDR1 reads MDHEN; CDR2 reads SYDVKM. The CDR3 totals 14 residues. The CDR3 here is CASSLGWEYNEQFF. The CDR3 bases are TGTGCCAGCAGTTTAGGGTGGGAGTACAATGAGCAGTTCTTC.

The chain recombines TRBV24-1 with TRBJ2-1; 11 nucleotides line up with TRBD2. J gave up 5 bases and V 3 bases, and 5 bases lay outside the gene matches. Per the germline V gene, CDR1 is KGHDR and CDR2 is SFDVKD. The CDR3 has 16 amino acids. CDR3 bases: TGTGCCACCAGTGATCCCAGACTAGCGGGGCACAATGAGCAGTTCTTC. This gives the protein CATSDPRLAGHNEQFF.

The rearrangement links TRBV30 to TRBJ1-4; D possibly corresponds to TRBD1 (6 bases). CDR1 GTSNPN and CDR2 SVGIG come from the germline V gene (reference sequence). The CDR3 covers 17 residues. Trimming took 4 bases from V and 4 from J, leaving 22 bases between them. This CDR3 reads CAWNPTHLTGVNEKLFF. The CDR3 DNA follows: TGTGCCTGGAACCCGACCCACTTGACAGGTGTTAATGAAAAACTGTTTTTT.

The rearrangement uses TRBV5-4 and TRBJ2-3, with 8 bases fitting TRBD1. Unmatched junction bases numbered 4, after V lost 0 bases and J lost 4 bases. This CDR3 has 15 amino acids. Germline V gene sequence: CDR1 SGHNT, CDR2 YYREEE (reference sequence). CDR3 DNA sequence: TGTGCCAGCAGCTTGGCCCAGGGGGCGGCAGATACGCAGTATTTT. It is translated as CASSLAQGAADTQYF.

The gene calls are TRBV7-9 and TRBJ1-3; 7 bases are shared with TRBD1. The germline CDR1 and CDR2 sequences are SEHNR and FQNEAQ (reference sequence). The CDR3 spans 15 residues. With V trimmed by 5 bases and J by 0 bases, 4 bases remained unmatched. The CDR3 coding sequence is TGTGCCAGCAGCCACAGACAGGGCTCTGGAAACACCATATATTTT. It specifies CASSHRQGSGNTIYF.

The chain has TRBV12-3 or TRBV12-4 and TRBJ2-5; TRBD1 is a possible D gene (5 bases). CDR3 length: 12 residues. The V end lost 6 bases, the J end lost 7 bases, and 12 bases lay between the germline ends. CDR3 residues: CASSQGYGTQYF. DNA for the CDR3: TGTGCCAGCAGCCAGGGCTACGGGACCCAGTACTTC.

This clone was observed a single time. J is TRBJ2-6 and V is TRBV2, with a tentative D call TRBD2 (5 bases). Germline CDR1 SNHLY, CDR2 FYNNEI. Trimming removed 6 bases at V and 0 bases at J, with 12 bases between. There are 16 residues in the CDR3. CDR3 nucleotides: TGTGCCAGCAGCCCAGCGGTAAACTCTGGGGCCAACGTCCTGACTTTC. This sequence encodes CASSPAVNSGANVLTF.